This T cell receptor (beta chain) was identified in a study of T-cell memory formation after mild COVID-19. Each CDR3 protein is one row after TCRdb ran MiXCR on the 5' RACE reads. The sample includes some 110,000 distinct CDR3 sequences, approximately 15% seen only once; the top ten take 25% to 30%. The CDR3 runs 15 residues. Germline V gene lookup returns CDR1 SGHRS and CDR2 YFSETQ. J gave up 3 bases and V 2 bases, and 2 bases lay outside the gene matches. Sequencing used PBMCs or a T cell subset sorted from them (not recorded which). This sequence was found in an adult woman who had mild COVID-19 (a few samples of this study predate the infection). Cell type and time point are not known. This chain connects TRBV5-1 to TRBJ2-1, with 10 bases matching TRBD2. Written as DNA, the CDR3 is TGCGCCAGCAGCTTCGGGACTAGCGACTACAATGAGCAGTTCTTC. Translating it yields CASSFGTSDYNEQFF.